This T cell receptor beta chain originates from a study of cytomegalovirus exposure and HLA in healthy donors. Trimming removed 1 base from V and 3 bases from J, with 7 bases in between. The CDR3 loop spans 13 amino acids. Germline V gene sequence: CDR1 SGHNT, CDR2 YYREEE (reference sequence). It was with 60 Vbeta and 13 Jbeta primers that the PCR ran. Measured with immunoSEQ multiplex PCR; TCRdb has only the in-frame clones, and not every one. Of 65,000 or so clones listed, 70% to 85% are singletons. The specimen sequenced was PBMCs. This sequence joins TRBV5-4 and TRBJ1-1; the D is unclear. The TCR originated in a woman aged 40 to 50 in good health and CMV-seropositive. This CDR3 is CASSLSQDTEAFF. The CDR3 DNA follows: TGTGCCAGCAGCTTGTCACAAGACACTGAAGCTTTCTTT.